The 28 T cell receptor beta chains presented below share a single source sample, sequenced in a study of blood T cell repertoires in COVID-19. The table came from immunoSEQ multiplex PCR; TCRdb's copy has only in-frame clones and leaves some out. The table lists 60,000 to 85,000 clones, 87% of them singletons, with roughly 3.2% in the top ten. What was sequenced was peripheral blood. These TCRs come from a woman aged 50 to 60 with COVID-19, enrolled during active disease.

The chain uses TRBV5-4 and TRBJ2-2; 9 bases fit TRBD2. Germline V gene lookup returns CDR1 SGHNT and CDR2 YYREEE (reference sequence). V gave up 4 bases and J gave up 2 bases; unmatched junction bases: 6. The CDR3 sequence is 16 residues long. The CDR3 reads CASSLGLADNTGELFF. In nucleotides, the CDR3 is TGTGCCAGCAGCCTGGGACTAGCTGATAACACCGGGGAGCTGTTTTTT. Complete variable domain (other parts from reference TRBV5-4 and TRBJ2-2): ETGVTQSPTHLIKTRGQQVTLRCSSQSGHNTVSWYQQALGQGPQFIFQYYREEENGRGNFPPRFSGLQFPNYSSELNVNALELDDSALYLCASSLGLADNTGELFFGEGSRLTVL.

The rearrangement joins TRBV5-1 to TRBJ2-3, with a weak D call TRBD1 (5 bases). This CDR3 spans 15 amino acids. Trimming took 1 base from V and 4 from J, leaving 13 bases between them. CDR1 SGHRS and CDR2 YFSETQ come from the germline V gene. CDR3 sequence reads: CASSLRQGRADTQYF. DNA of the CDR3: TGCGCCAGCAGCTTGAGGCAGGGTCGGGCAGATACGCAGTATTTT.

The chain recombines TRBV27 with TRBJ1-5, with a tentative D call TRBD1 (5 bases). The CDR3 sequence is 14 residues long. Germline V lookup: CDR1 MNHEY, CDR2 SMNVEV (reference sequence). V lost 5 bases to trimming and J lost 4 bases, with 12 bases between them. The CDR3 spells CASSASGINQPQHF. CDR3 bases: TGTGCCAGCAGTGCCTCAGGGATAAATCAGCCCCAGCATTTT.

The CDR3: CASSVVLAGDPSGADTQYF. The CDR3 nucleotides read TGTGCCAGCAGCGTAGTACTAGCGGGAGACCCCTCGGGCGCAGATACGCAGTATTTT. The chain links TRBV9 to TRBJ2-3, with 11 nucleotides matching TRBD2. The V segment lost 0 bases and the J segment 4 bases; nucleotides outside the gene matches: 13. The CDR3 is 19 amino acids. Per germline, CDR1 SGDLS and CDR2 YYNGEE.

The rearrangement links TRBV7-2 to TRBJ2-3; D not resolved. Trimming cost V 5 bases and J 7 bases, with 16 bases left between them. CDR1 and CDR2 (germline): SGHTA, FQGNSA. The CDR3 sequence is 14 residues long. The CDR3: CASSQFTLTNTQYF. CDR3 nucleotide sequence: TGTGCCAGCAGCCAGTTTACCCTCACGAATACGCAGTATTTT. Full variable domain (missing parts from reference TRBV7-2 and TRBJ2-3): GAGVSQSPSNKVTEKGKDVELRCDPISGHTALYWYRQSLGQGLEFLIYFQGNSAPDKSGLPSDRFSAERTGGSVSTLTIQRTQQEDSAVYLCASSQFTLTNTQYFGPGTRLTVL.

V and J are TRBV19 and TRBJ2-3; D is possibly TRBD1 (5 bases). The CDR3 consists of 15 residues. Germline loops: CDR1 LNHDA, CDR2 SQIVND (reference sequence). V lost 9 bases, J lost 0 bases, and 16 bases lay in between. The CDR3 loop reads CASSLRAFSTDTQYF. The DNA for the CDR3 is TGTGCCAGCTCCCTCAGGGCATTCAGCACAGATACGCAGTATTTT.

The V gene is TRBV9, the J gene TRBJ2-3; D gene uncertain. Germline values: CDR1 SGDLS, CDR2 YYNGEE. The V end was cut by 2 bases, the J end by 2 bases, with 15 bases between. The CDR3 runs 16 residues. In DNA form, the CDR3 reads TGTGCCAGCAGCGTCCTGTCAACTGCCCTCACAGATACGCAGTATTTT. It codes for CASSVLSTALTDTQYF.

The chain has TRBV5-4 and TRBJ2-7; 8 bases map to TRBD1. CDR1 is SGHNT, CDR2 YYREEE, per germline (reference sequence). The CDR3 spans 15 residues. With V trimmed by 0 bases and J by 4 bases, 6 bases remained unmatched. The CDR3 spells CASSLEGQARYEQYF. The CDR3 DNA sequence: TGTGCCAGCAGCTTGGAGGGACAGGCGCGTTACGAGCAGTACTTC.

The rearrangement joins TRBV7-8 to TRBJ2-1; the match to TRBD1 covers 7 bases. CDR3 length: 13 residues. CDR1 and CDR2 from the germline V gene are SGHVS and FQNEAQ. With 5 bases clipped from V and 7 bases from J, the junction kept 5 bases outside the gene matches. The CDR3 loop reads CASSPDRVNEQFF. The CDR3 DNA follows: TGTGCCAGCAGCCCAGACAGGGTGAATGAGCAGTTCTTC. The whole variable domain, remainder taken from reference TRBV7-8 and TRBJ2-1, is GAGVSQSPRYKVAKRGQDVALRCDPISGHVSLFWYQQALGQGPEFLTYFQNEAQLDKSGLPSDRFFAERPEGSVSTLKIQRTQQEDSAVYLCASSPDRVNEQFFGPGTRLTVL.

The CDR3: CASSQDSGTGGYEQYF. For the CDR3, the DNA is TGCGCCAGCAGCCAAGATTCAGGGACAGGGGGCTACGAGCAGTACTTC. The rearrangement joins TRBV4-3 to TRBJ2-7; TRBD1 agrees at 11 bases. The germline V gene has CDR1 LGHNA and CDR2 YSLEER. The junction had 4 bases not matched to a gene; V was cut back by 0 bases and J by 3 bases. The CDR3 totals 16 residues.

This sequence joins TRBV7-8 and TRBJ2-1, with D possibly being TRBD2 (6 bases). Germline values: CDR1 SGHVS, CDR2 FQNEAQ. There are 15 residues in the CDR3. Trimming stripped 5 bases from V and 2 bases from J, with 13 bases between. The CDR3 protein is CASSPSGLPYNEQFF. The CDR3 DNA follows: TGTGCCAGCAGCCCAAGCGGGTTGCCCTACAATGAGCAGTTCTTC.

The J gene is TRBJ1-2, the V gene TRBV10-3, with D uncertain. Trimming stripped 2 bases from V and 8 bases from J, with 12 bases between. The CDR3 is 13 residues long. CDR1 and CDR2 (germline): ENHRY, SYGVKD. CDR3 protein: CAISETAMWGYTF. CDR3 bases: TGTGCCATCAGTGAGACAGCTATGTGGGGCTACACCTTC.

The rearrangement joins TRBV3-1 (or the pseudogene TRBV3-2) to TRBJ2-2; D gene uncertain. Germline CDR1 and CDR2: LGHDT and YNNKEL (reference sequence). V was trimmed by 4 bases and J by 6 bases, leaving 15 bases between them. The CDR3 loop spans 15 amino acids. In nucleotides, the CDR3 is TGTGCCAGCAGCCCCCGTTTAAAAAGAGCCGGGGAGCTGTTTTTT. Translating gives CASSPRLKRAGELFF.

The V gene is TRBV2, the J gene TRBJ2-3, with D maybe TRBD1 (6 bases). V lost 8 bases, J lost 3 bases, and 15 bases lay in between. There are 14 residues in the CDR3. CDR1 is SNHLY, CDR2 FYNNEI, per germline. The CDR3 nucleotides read TGTGCCAGCGGTCAGGGGCAGGGGACAGATACGCAGTATTTT. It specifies CASGQGQGTDTQYF.

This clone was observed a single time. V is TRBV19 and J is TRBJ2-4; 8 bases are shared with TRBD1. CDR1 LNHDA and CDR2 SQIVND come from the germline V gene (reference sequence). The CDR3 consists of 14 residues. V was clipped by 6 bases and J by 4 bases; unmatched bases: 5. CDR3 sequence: CASRRTGGKNIQYF. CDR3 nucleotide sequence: TGTGCCAGTAGGAGAACAGGGGGGAAAAACATTCAGTACTTC.

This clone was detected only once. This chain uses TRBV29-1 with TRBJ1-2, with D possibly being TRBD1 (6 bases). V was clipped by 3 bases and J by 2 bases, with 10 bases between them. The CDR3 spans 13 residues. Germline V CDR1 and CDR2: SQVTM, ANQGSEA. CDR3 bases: TGCAGCGTTGATGGCAGGGGCAACTATGGCTACACCTTC. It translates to CSVDGRGNYGYTF.

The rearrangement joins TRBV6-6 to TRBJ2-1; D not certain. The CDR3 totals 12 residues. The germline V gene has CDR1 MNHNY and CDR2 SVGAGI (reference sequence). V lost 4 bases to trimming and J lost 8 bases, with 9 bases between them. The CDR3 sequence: CASSLSPHEQFF. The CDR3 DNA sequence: TGTGCCAGCAGTTTATCCCCCCATGAGCAGTTCTTC.

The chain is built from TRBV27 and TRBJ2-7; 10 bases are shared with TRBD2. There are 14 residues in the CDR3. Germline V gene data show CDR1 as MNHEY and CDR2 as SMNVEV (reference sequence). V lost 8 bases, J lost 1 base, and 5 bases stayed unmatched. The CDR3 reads CASRRLAGSYEQYF. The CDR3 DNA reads TGTGCCAGCCGCCGACTAGCGGGTTCCTACGAGCAGTACTTC.

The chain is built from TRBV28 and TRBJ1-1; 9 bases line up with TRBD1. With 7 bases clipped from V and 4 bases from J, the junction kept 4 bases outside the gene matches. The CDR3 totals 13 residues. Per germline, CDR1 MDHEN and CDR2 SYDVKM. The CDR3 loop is CASTTGGLTEAFF. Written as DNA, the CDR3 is TGTGCCAGCACCACAGGGGGCCTCACTGAAGCTTTCTTT. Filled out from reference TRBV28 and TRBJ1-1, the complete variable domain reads DVKVTQSSRYLVKRTGEKVFLECVQDMDHENMFWYRQDPGLGLRLIYFSYDVKMKEKGDIPEGYSVSREKKERFSLILESASTNQTSMYLCASTTGGLTEAFFGQGTRLTVV.

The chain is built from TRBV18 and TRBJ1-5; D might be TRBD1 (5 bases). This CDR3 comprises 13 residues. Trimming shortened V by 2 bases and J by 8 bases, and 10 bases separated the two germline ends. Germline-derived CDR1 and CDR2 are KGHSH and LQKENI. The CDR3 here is CASSPSTREPQHF. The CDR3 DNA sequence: TGTGCCAGCTCACCATCGACCAGGGAGCCCCAGCATTTT.

The CDR3 DNA follows: TGTGCCAGCGCCACAGGGACCTACGAGCAGTACTTC. Protein sequence: CASATGTYEQYF. The V call is TRBV6-6, the J call TRBJ2-7; a possible D gene is TRBD1 (6 bases). The V end lost 8 bases, the J end lost 2 bases, and 10 bases lay between the germline ends. The CDR3 has 12 residues. CDR1 and CDR2 (germline): MNHNY, SVGAGI (reference sequence).

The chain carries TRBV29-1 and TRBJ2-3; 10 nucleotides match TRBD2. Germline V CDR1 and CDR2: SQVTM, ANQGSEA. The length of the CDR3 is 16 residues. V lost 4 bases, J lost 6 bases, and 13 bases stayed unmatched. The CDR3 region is CSVVGRASGSVDTQYF. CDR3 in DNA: TGCAGCGTTGTGGGTCGGGCTAGCGGGAGCGTGGATACGCAGTATTTT.

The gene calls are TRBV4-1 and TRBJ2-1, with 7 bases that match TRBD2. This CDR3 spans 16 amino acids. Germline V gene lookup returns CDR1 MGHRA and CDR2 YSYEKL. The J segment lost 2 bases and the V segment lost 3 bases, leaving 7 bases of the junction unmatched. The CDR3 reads CASSQARDYPYNEQFF. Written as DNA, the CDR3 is TGCGCCAGCAGCCAGGCCCGGGACTACCCCTACAATGAGCAGTTCTTC.

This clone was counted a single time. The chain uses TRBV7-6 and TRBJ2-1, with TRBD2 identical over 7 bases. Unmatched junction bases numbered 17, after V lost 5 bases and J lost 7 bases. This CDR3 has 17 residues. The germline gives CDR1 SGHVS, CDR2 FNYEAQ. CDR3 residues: CASSPGSLAGGVNEQFF. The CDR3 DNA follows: TGTGCCAGCAGCCCAGGAAGTTTAGCGGGTGGCGTGAATGAGCAGTTCTTC.

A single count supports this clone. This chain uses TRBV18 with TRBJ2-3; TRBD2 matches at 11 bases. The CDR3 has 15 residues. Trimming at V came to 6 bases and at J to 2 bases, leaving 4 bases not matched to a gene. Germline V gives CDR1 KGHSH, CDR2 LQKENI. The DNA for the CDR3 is TGTGCCAGCTCGAAACTAGCGGGAGACACAGATACGCAGTATTTT. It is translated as CASSKLAGDTDTQYF.

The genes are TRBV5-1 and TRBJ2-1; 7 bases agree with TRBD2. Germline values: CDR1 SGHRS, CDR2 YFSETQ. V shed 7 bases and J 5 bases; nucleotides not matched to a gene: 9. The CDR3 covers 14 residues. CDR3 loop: CASQRRESDNEQFF. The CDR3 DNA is TGCGCCAGCCAGCGGCGGGAGTCGGACAATGAGCAGTTCTTC.

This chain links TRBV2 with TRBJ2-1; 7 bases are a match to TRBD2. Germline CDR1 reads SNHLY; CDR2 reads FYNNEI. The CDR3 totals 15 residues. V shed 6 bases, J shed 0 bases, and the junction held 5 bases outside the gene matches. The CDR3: CASRLLASSYNEQFF. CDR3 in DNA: TGTGCCAGCAGATTACTAGCGAGCTCCTACAATGAGCAGTTCTTC.

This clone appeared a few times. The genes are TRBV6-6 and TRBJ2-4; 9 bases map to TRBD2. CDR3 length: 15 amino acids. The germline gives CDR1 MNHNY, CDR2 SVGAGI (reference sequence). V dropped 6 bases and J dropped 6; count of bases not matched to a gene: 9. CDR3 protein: CASRTGTSSGNIQYF. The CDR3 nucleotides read TGTGCCAGCAGAACCGGGACTAGCTCTGGAAACATTCAGTACTTC.